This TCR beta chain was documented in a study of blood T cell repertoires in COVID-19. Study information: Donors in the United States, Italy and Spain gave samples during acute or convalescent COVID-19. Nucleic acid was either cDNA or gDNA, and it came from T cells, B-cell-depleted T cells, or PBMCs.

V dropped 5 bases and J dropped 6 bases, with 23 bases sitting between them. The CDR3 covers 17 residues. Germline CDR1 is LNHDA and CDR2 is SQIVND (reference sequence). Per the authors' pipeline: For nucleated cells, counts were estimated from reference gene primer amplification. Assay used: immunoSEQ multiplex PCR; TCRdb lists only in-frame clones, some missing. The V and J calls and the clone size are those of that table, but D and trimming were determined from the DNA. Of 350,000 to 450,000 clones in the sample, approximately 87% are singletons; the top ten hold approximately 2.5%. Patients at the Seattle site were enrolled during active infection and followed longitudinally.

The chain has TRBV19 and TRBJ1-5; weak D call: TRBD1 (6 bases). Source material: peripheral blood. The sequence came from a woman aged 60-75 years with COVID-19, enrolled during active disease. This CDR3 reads CASSLISGTSGGQPQHF. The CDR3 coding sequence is TGTGCCAGTAGTCTTATCTCCGGGACATCGGGCGGTCAGCCCCAGCATTTT.